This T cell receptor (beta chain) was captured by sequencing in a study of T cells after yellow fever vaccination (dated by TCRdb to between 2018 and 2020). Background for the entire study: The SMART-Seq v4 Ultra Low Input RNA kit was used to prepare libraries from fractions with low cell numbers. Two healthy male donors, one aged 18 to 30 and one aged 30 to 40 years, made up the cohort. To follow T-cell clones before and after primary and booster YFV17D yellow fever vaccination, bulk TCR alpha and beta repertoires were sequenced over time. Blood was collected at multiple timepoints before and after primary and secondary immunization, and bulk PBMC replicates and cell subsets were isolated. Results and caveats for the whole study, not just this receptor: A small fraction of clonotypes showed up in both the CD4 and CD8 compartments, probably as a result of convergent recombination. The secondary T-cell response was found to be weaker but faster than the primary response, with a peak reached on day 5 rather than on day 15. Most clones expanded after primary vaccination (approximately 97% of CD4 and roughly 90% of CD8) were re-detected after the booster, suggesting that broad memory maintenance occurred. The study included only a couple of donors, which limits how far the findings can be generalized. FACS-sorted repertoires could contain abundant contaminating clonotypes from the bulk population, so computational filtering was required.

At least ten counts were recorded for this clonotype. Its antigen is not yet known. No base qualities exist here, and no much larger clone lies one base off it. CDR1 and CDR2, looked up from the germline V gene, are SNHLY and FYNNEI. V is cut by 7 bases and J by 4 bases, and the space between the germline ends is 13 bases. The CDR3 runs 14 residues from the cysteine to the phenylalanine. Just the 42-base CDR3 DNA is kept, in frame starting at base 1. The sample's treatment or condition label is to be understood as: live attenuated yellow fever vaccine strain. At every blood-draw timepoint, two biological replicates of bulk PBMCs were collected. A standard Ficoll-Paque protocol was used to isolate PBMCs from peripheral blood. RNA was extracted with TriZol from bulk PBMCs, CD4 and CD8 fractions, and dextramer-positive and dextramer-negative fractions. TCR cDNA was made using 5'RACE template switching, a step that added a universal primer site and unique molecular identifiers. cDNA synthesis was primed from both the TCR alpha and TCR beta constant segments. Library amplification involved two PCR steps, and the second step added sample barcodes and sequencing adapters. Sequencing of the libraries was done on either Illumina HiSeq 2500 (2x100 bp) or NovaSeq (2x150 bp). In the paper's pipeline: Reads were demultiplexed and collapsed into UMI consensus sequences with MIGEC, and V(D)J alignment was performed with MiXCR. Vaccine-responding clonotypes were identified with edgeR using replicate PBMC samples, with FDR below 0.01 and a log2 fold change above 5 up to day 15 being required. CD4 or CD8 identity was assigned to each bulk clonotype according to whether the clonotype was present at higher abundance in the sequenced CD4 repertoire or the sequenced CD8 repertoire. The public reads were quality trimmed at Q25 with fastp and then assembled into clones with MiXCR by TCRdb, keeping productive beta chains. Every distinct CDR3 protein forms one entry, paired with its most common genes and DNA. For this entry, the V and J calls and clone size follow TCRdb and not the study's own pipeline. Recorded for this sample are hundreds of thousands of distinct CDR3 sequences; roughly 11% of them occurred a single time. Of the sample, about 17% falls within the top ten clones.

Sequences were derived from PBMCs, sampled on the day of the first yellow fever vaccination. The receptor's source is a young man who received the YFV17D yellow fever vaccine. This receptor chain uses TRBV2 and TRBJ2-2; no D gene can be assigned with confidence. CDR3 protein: CASTPGRGTGELFF. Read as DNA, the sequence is TGTGCCAGCACCCCCGGGCGCGGCACCGGGGAGCTGTTTTTT.